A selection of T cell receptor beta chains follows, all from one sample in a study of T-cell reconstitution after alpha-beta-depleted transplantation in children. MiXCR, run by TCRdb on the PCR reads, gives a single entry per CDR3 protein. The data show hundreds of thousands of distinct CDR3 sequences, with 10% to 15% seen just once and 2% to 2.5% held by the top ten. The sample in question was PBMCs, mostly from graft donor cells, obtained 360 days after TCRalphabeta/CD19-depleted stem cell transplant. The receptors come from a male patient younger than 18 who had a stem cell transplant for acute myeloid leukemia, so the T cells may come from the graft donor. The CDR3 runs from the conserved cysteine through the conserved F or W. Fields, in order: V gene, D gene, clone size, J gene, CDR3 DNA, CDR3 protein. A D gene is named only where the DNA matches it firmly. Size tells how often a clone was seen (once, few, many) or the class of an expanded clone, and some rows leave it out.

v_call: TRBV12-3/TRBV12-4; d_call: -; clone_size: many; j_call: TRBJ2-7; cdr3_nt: TGTGCCAGCGGACGGGGGCAGGGGGCCTACGAGCAGTACTTC; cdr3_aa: CASGRGQGAYEQYF
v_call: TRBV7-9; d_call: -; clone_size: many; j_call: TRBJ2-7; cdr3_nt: TGTGCCAGCAGCCTGGGGACTGATTCCTACGAGCAGTACTTC; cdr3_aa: CASSLGTDSYEQYF
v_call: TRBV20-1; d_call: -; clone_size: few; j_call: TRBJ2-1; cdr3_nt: TGCAGCCACTCGGCTTTCTCCTACAATGAGCAGTTCTTC; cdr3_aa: CSHSAFSYNEQFF
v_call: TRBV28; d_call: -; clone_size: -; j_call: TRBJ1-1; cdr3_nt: TGTGCCAGCCCGACAAGATTGAACACTGAAGCTTTCTTT; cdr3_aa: CASPTRLNTEAFF
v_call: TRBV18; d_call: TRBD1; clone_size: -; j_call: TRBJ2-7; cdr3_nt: TGTGCCAGCTCACCCGGGACAGGGCGTAACGAGCAGTACTTC; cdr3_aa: CASSPGTGRNEQYF
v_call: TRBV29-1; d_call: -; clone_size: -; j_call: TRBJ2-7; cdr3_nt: TGCAGCGGTGTGACAGGAAGCTCCTACGAGCAGTACTTC; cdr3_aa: CSGVTGSSYEQYF
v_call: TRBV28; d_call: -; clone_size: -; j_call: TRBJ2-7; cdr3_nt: TGTGCCAGCAGTTCGAATAACCCCGAGTTGAGAAAGGGCGAGCAGTACTTC; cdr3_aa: CASSSNNPELRKGEQYF
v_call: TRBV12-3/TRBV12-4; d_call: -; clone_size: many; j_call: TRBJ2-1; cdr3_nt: TGTGCCAGCAGCCCGTGGGCGGGAGCGTGGGGGCGCAATGAGCAGTTCTTC; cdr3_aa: CASSPWAGAWGRNEQFF
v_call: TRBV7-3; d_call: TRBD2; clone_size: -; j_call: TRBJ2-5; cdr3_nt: TGTGCCAGCAGCTGGCTAGCGGAAGAGACCCAGTACTTC; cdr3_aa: CASSWLAEETQYF
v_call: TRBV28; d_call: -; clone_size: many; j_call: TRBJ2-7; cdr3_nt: TGTGCCAGCAGTGCGTCAGGGGAAGTCTACGAGCAGTACTTC; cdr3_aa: CASSASGEVYEQYF
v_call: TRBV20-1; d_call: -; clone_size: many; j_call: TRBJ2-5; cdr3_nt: TGCAGTGCTAGCGAGGGACACGGCCTAGAGACCCAGTACTTC; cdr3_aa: CSASEGHGLETQYF
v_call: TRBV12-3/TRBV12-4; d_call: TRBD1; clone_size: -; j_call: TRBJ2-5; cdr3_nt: TGTGCCAGCAATTTCGACAGGGGAGAGACCCAGTACTTC; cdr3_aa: CASNFDRGETQYF
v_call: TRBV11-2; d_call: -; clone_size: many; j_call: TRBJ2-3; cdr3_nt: TGTGCCAGCAGGCCTAGGATTCCACCGACAGATACGCAGTATTTT; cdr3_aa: CASRPRIPPTDTQYF
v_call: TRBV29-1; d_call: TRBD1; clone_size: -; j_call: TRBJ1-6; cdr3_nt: TGCAGCCTAAGGGGACAGGGAGAGAATTCACCCCTCCACTTT; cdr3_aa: CSLRGQGENSPLHF
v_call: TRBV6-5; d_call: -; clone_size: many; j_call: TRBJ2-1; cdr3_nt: TGTGCCAGCAGTTACTCCCGGGACTACAATGAGCAGTTCTTC; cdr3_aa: CASSYSRDYNEQFF
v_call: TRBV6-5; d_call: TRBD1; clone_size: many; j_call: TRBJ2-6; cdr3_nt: TGTGCCAGCAGTTATCCGGGACAGGGGGCTGCTGGGGCCAACGTCCTGACTTTC; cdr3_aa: CASSYPGQGAAGANVLTF
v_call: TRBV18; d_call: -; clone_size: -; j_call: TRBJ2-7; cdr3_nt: TGTGCCAGCTCACCTTGGGGGAGCGGTTACGAGCAGTACTTC; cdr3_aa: CASSPWGSGYEQYF
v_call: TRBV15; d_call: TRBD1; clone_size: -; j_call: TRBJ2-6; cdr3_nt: TGTGCCACCAGCAGAGATAGGGACAGGGTCTGGGCCAACGTCCTGACTTTC; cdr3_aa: CATSRDRDRVWANVLTF
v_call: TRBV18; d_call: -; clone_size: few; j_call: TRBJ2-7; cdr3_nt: TGTGCCAGCCTCCGGGTCGGGTATAGTGACGAGCAGTACTTC; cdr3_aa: CASLRVGYSDEQYF
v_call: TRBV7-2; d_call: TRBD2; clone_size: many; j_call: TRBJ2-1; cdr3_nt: TGTGCCAGCAGCATCGGACTAGCGGGGACACACGGTGAGCAGTTCTTC; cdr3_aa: CASSIGLAGTHGEQFF
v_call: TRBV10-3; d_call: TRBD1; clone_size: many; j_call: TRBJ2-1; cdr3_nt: TGTGCCATCAGTGTCTCGGGACAGCCAAATGAGCAGTTCTTC; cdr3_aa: CAISVSGQPNEQFF
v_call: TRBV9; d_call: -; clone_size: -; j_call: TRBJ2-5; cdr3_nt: TGTGCCAGCAGCGTAGCTATCGGGGTCCAAGAGACCCAGTACTTC; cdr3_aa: CASSVAIGVQETQYF
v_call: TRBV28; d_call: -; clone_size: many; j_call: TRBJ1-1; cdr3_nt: TGTGCCAGCAGTTTATGGCAGAGGAACACTGAAGCTTTCTTT; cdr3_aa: CASSLWQRNTEAFF
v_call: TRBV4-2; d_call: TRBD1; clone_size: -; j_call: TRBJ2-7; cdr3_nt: TGTGCCAGCAGCCCCCCAGTCAGGACAGGATCCTACGAGCAGTACTTC; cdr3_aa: CASSPPVRTGSYEQYF
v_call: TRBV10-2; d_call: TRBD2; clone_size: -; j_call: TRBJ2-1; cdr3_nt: TGCGCCAGCAGCTTACCGGGACTAGCGGGGGACAGCTCCTACAATGAGCAGTTCTTC; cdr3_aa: CASSLPGLAGDSSYNEQFF
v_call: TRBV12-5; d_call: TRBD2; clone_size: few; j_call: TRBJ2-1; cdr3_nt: TGTGCTAGTGGTTTGAGGCTAGCGGGAGTGGAGAATGAGCAGTTCTTC; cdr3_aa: CASGLRLAGVENEQFF
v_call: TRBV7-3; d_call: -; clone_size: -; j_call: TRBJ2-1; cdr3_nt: TGTGCCAGCAGCTTACCCCTAGGTGAGCAGTTCTTC; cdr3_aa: CASSLPLGEQFF
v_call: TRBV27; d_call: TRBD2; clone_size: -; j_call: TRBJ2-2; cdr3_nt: TGTGCCAGCAGTCCCCCGGGACTAGCGGGAGCGCTCACCGGGGAGCTGTTTTTT; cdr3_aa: CASSPPGLAGALTGELFF
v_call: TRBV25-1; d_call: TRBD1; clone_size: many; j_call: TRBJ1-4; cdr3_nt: TGTGCCAGCAGTAAGGGGACAGGGGGCCTGAGTGAAAAACTGTTTTTT; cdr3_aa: CASSKGTGGLSEKLFF
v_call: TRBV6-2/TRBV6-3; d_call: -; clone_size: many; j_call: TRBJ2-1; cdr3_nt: TGTGCTTCTCTCTACGGCGGGGCCTCCCCTGAGCAGTTCTTC; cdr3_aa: CASLYGGASPEQFF
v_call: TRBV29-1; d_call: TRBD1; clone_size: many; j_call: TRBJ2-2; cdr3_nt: TGCAGCGTTGATTCAGGGGGCAACACCGGGGAGCTGTTTTTT; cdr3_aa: CSVDSGGNTGELFF
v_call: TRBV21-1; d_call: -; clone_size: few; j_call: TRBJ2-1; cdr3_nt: TGTGCCAGCAGCAATCGGACTAGCGGGAAACCCTACAATGAGCAGTTCTTC; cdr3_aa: CASSNRTSGKPYNEQFF
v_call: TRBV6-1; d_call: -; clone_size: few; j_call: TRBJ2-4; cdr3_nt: TGTGCCAGCAGTGCGACAGGGGAGGGCATTCAGTACTTC; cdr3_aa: CASSATGEGIQYF
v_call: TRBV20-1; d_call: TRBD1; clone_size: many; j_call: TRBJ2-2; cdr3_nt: TGCAGTGCTGCCTCGGGACAGGGACCCGGGGAGCTGTTTTTT; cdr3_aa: CSAASGQGPGELFF
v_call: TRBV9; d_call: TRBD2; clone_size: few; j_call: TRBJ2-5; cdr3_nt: TGTGCCAGCAGCCCGGGGGGGGGTGGATTAGAGACCCAGTACTTC; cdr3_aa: CASSPGGGGLETQYF
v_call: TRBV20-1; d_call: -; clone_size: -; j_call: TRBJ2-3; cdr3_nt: TGCAGTGCTAGGCTAGGGTCAGATACGCAGTATTTT; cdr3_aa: CSARLGSDTQYF
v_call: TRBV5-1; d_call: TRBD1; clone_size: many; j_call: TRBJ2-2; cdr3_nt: TGCGCCAGCAGTAGGGACAGGGGGCCGACCGGGGAGCTGTTTTTT; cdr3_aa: CASSRDRGPTGELFF
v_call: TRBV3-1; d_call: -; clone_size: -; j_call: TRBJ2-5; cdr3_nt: TGTGCCAGCAGCTTCCTAGAGCATGGGGAGACCCAGTACTTC; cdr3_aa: CASSFLEHGETQYF
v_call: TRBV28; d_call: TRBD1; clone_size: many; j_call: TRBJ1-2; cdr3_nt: TGTGCCAGCAGTCGACCTCCCCTGACAGGGGAAAACTATGGCTACACCTTC; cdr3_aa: CASSRPPLTGENYGYTF
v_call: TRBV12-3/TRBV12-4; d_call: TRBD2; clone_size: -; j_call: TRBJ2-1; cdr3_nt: TGTGCCAGCAGTTTCCTAGCGGGGTCGGGGAATGAGCAGTTCTTC; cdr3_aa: CASSFLAGSGNEQFF
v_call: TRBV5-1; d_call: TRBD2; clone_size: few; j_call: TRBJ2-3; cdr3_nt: TGCGCCAGCAGCCGGACAGGGCGGCTAGCGGGAGAGTTGACAGATACGCAGTATTTT; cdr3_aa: CASSRTGRLAGELTDTQYF
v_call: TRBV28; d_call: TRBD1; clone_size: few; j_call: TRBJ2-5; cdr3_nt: TGTGCCAGCCAGGGACAGAAAGAGACCCAGTACTTC; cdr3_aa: CASQGQKETQYF
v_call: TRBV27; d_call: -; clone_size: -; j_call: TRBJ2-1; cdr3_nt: TGTGCCAGCAGTTCCCCCTGGGACAATGAGCAGTTCTTC; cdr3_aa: CASSSPWDNEQFF
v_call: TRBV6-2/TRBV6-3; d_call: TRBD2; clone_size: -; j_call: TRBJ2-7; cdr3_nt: TGTGCCAGCAGTTCCTCGGGGAGGGAGGGCTCCTACGAGCAGTACTTC; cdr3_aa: CASSSSGREGSYEQYF
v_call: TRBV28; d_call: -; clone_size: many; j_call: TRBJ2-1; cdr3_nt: TGTGCCAGCAGTTTAGCTCGGGGAGTAGGGTTCAATGAGCAGTTCTTC; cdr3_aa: CASSLARGVGFNEQFF
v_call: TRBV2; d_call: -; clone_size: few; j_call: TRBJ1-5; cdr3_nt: TGTGCCAGCAGTGGGGGGGATCCCCGCAATCAGCCCCAGCATTTT; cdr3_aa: CASSGGDPRNQPQHF
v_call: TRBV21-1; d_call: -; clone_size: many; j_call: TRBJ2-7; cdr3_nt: TGTGCCAGCAGCAAAGAAGGAGGGACTAGCGGGAGGGACGAGCAGTACTTC; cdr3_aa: CASSKEGGTSGRDEQYF
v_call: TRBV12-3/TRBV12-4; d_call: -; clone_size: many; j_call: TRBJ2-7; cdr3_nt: TGTGCCAGCAGTTTGGACACCGCGGACGAGCAGTACTTC; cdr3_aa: CASSLDTADEQYF
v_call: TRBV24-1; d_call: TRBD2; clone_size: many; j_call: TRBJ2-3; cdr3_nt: TGTGCCACCTCTGCCCCAGCGGGGGCCGGAGATACGCAGTATTTT; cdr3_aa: CATSAPAGAGDTQYF
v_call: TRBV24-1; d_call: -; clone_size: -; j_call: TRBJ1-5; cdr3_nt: TGTGCCACCAGTGACCGTTCCACTGGCAATCAGCCCCAGCATTTT; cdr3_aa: CATSDRSTGNQPQHF
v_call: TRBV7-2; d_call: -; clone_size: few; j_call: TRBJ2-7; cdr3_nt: TGTGCCAGCAGCTCGTTAGCAGCCGCCTACGAGCAGTACTTC; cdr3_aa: CASSSLAAAYEQYF
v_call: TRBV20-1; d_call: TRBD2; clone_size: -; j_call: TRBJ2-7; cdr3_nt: TGCAGGGGGACTAGCGACTCCTACGAGCAGTACTTC; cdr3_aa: CRGTSDSYEQYF